Listed below are T cell receptor beta chains from one sample, sequenced in a study of blood T cell repertoires in COVID-19. Sequenced by immunoSEQ multiplex PCR; TCRdb stores in-frame clones only, minus some. The repertoire consists of more than 300,000 clones, with around nine tenths occurring once and the leading ten covering less than 4%. Sequenced: PBMCs or T cells enriched from blood (not recorded which). These TCRs come from a woman in her thirties who had been exposed to COVID-19. The CDR3 runs from the conserved cysteine through the conserved F or W. A D gene is named only where the DNA matches it firmly. Clone sizes are given selectively: once, few, many, or a class where the clone is expanded.

TRBV6-7,once,TRBJ2-7,NA,CASRRWGTPYEQYF,TGTGCCAGCAGAAGGTGGGGGACTCCCTACGAGCAGTACTTC
TRBV6-5,NA,TRBJ1-6,NA,CASSYQNSPLHF,TGTGCCAGCAGTTACCAGAATTCACCCCTCCACTTT
TRBV11-2,NA,TRBJ1-2,TRBD1,CASSFRWSGQGSLGYTF,TGTGCCAGCAGCTTCCGATGGTCCGGACAGGGAAGCTTGGGCTACACCTTC
TRBV4-1,NA,TRBJ2-7,TRBD2,CASSQLAGTAYEQYF,TGCGCCAGCAGCCAACTAGCGGGGACAGCCTACGAGCAGTACTTC
TRBV15,NA,TRBJ1-5,NA,CATSSTALWPQHF,TGTGCCACCAGCAGCACTGCGTTGTGGCCCCAGCATTTT
TRBV6-4,NA,TRBJ2-1,NA,CASSEISAGEQFF,TGTGCCAGCAGTGAGATCTCGGCGGGGGAGCAGTTCTTC
TRBV6-2/TRBV6-3,NA,TRBJ2-3,TRBD1,CASSRTGVADTQYF,TGTGCCAGCAGTCGGACAGGGGTCGCAGATACGCAGTATTTT
TRBV7-8,NA,TRBJ1-1,TRBD1,CASSPHWTGRLGTEAFF,TGTGCCAGCAGCCCTCACTGGACAGGGCGGCTGGGCACTGAAGCTTTCTTT
TRBV27,NA,TRBJ1-1,NA,CASSTIMLEDTEAFF,TGTGCCAGCAGTACCATCATGTTGGAGGACACTGAAGCTTTCTTT
TRBV5-1,once,TRBJ2-1,NA,CASSLETNYNEQFF,TGCGCCAGCAGCTTGGAGACAAATTACAATGAGCAGTTCTTC
TRBV12-3/TRBV12-4,NA,TRBJ1-1,NA,CATTLDRNTEAFF,TGTGCCACCACCCTCGACAGAAACACTGAAGCTTTCTTT
TRBV5-5,NA,TRBJ1-6,TRBD1,CASSVRTGINAKLNSPLHF,TGTGCCAGCAGCGTCCGGACAGGGATAAACGCGAAACTTAATTCACCCCTCCACTTT
TRBV10-3,NA,TRBJ2-2,NA,CAISGGRDTGELFF,TGTGCCATCAGTGGCGGCAGGGACACCGGGGAGCTGTTTTTT
TRBV7-6,NA,TRBJ2-2,NA,CASSLPSWAPANTGELFF,TGTGCCAGCAGCTTACCGAGCTGGGCGCCGGCGAACACCGGGGAGCTGTTTTTT
TRBV7-2,NA,TRBJ2-7,NA,CASSVDTFSYEQYF,TGTGCCAGCAGCGTCGACACCTTTTCCTACGAGCAGTACTTC
TRBV2,NA,TRBJ1-1,TRBD1,CASSVRNRGGTEAFF,TGTGCCAGCAGCGTCAGAAACAGGGGAGGCACTGAAGCTTTCTTT
TRBV6-6,NA,TRBJ1-1,NA,CASKGGRAPAAEAFF,TGTGCCAGCAAAGGAGGAAGGGCCCCGGCGGCTGAAGCTTTCTTT
TRBV19,NA,TRBJ2-3,NA,CASSNKNTQYF,TGTGCCAGTAGTAACAAGAATACGCAGTATTTT
TRBV5-5,NA,TRBJ2-3,NA,CASSLAVTGLTDTQYF,TGTGCCAGCAGCTTGGCAGTGACAGGCCTGACAGATACGCAGTATTTT
TRBV5-1,NA,TRBJ1-4,NA,CASSLSGALEKLFF,TGCGCCAGCAGCTTGTCAGGGGCGCTTGAAAAACTGTTTTTT
TRBV19,NA,TRBJ1-2,TRBD1,CASRTGAGYGYTF,TGTGCCAGTCGAACAGGGGCTGGGTATGGCTACACCTTC